This T cell receptor beta chain derives from a study of shared clonotypes between healthy human individuals. Study observations and caveats: Though the depth was large, rarefaction showed that sorted-subset sequencing was incomplete.

Profiling relied on immunoSEQ multiplex PCR, and the TCRdb table lists in-frame clones only, not all of them. The table lists a few million clones, about 94% of them singletons. This CDR3 is built from 13 residues. V was shortened by 7 bases and J by 4 bases, with 12 bases between the two germline ends. Looked up from germline, CDR1 is MNHEY and CDR2 is SVGAGI. Naive-designated CD8 cells lacked CD45RO, were positively enriched for CCR7, and omitted terminally differentiated effector memory CD45RA+ cells. On this clone: Antigen: not known.

The source material was naive CD8+ T cells from PBMCs. The chain is built from TRBV6-5 and TRBJ2-3; no reliable D call. This receptor was obtained from a young man in good health. Some clones in this sample may be carry-over from other donors' samples. The CDR3 nucleotides are TGTGCCAGCACCCCCGCCTATCCAGATACGCAGTATTTT. Residues: CASTPAYPDTQYF.